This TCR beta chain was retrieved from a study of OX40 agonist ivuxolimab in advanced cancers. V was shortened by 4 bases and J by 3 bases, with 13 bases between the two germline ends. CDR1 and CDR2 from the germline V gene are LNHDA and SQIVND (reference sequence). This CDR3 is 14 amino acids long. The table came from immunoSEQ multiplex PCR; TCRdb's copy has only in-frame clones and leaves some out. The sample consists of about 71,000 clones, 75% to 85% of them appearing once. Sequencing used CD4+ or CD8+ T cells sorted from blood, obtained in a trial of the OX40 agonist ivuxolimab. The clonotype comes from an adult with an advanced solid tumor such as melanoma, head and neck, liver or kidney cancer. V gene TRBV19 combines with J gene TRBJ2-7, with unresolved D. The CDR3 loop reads CASSTPGSNYEQYF. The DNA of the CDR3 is TGTGCCAGTAGTACCCCGGGCAGTAACTACGAGCAGTACTTC.